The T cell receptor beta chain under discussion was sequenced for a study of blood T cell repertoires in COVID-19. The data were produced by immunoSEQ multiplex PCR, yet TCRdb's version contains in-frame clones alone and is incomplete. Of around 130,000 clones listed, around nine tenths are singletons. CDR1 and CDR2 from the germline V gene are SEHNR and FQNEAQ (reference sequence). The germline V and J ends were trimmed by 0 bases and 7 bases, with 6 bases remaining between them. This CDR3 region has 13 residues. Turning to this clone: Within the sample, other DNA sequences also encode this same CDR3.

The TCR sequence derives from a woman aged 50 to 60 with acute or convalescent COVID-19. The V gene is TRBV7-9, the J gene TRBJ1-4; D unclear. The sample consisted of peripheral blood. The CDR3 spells CASSLAGSEKLFF. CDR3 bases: TGTGCCAGCAGCTTAGCTGGGAGTGAAAAACTGTTTTTT. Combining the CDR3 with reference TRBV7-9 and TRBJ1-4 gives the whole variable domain DTGVSQNPRHKITKRGQNVTFRCDPISEHNRLYWYRQTLGQGPEFLTYFQNEAQLEKSRLLSDRFSAERPKGSFSTLEIQRTEQGDSAMYLCASSLAGSEKLFFGSGTQLSVL.